The rows below give T cell receptor beta chains drawn from one sample of a study of cytomegalovirus exposure and HLA in healthy donors. Sequencing used immunoSEQ multiplex PCR; TCRdb keeps in-frame clones, though not all of them. Among about 93,000 clones, around 80% were seen once, and the ten largest hold 5.5% to 8%. Material for sequencing was PBMCs. These receptors originate from a man aged 25 to 45 in good health and CMV-seronegative. The CDR3 runs from the conserved cysteine through the conserved F or W. A D gene is named only where the DNA matches it firmly. The size field is filled for only some rows; it gives once, few, many or a size class.

j_call d_call clone_size v_call cdr3_aa cdr3_nt
TRBJ2-6 NA NA TRBV19 CATNPVGAGANVLTF TGTGCCACTAACCCCGTGGGGGCGGGGGCCAACGTCCTGACTTTC
TRBJ2-2 NA once TRBV28 CASSSPGEETGELFF TGTGCCAGCAGTTCCCCGGGGGAGGAAACCGGGGAGCTGTTTTTT
TRBJ1-1 NA few TRBV25-1 CASSYSMNTEAFF TGTGCCAGCAGTTACTCCATGAACACTGAAGCTTTCTTT
TRBJ2-1 TRBD2 NA TRBV19 CASSISLAGVRFF TGTGCCAGTAGTATTAGCTTAGCGGGTGTTCGGTTCTTC
TRBJ1-1 NA NA TRBV9 CASSVDPDSNTEAFF TGTGCCAGCAGCGTAGATCCAGATTCGAACACTGAAGCTTTCTTT
TRBJ2-5 TRBD2 NA TRBV18 CASSSLAGGRETQYF TGTGCCAGCTCATCACTAGCGGGAGGACGGGAGACCCAGTACTTC
TRBJ2-7 NA few TRBV29-1 CSVSNWGQQYF TGCAGCGTCAGTAATTGGGGGCAGCAGTACTTC
TRBJ1-2 NA NA TRBV6-5 CASHLRSQGGYTF TGTGCCAGCCACCTGCGGAGTCAGGGTGGCTACACCTTC
TRBJ1-1 NA NA TRBV28 CASSPEARFETEAFF TGTGCCAGCAGTCCCGAAGCGCGGTTTGAAACTGAAGCTTTCTTT
TRBJ1-2 NA NA TRBV13 CASSSREGRGGYTF TGTGCCAGCAGCTCCCGGGAGGGCAGGGGTGGCTACACCTTC
TRBJ1-1 NA NA TRBV5-8 CASILQMNTEAFF TGTGCCAGCATCCTGCAGATGAACACTGAAGCTTTCTTT
TRBJ2-6 TRBD1 NA TRBV9 CASSEGTGVSGANVLTF TGTGCCAGCAGCGAGGGGACAGGGGTTTCGGGGGCCAACGTCCTGACTTTC
TRBJ1-4 NA NA TRBV30 CAWSPLGGEVEKLFF TGTGCCTGGAGCCCGCTCGGTGGAGAAGTTGAAAAACTGTTTTTT
TRBJ2-4 NA NA TRBV30 CAWNKATGVWGVAKNIQYF TGTGCCTGGAATAAGGCAACGGGGGTTTGGGGGGTAGCCAAAAACATTCAGTACTTC
TRBJ2-2 TRBD2 few TRBV2 CASSGTSGRGTGELFF TGTGCCAGCAGTGGGACTAGCGGGAGGGGAACCGGGGAGCTGTTTTTT
TRBJ2-2 NA once TRBV7-2 CAKGLANTGELFF TGTGCCAAGGGGCTGGCGAACACCGGGGAGCTGTTTTTT